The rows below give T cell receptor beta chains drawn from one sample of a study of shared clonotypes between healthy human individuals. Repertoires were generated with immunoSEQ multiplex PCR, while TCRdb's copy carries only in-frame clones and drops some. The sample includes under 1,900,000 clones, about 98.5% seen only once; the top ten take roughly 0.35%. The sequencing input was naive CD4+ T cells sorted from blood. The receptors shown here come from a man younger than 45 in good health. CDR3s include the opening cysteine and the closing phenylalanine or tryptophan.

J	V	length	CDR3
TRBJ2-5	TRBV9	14	CASSVGIDQETQYF
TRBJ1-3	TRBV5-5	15	CASSYDLTSGNTIYF
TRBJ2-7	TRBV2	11	CASSVVYEQYF
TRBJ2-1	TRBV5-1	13	CASSLGSYNEQFF
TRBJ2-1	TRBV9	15	CASTAAGVSYNEQFF
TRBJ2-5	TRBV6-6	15	CASRANDYSQETQYF
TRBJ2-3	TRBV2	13	CASSPDYTDTQYF
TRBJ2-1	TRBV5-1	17	CASSPWPLAGNYNEQFF
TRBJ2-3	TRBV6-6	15	CASRSRGESTDTQYF
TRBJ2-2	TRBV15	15	CATSRVGSSTGELFF
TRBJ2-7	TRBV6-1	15	CASSPLAGGQKEQYF
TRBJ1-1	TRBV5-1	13	CASSLVGDTEAFF
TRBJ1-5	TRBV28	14	CASSLEPRAQPQHF
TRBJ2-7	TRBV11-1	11	CASSLGGTDNF
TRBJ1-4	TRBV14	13	CASSQAKTGQLFF